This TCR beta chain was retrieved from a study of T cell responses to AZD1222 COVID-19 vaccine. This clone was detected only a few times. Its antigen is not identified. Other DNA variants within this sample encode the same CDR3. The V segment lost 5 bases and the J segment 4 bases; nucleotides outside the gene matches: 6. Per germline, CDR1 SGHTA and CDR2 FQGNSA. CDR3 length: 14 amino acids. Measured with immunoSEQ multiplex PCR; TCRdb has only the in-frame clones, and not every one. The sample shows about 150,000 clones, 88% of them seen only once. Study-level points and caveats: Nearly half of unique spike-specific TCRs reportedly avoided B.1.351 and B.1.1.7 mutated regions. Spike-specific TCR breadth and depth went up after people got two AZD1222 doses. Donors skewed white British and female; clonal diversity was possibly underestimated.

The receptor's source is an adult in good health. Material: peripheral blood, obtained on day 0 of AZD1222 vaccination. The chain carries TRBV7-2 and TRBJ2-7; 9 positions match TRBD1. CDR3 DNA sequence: TGTGCCAGCAGCACCACAGGGGGCGGGTACGAGCAGTACTTC. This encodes CASSTTGGGYEQYF.